Detailed here is one T cell receptor (beta chain). Its antigen is currently unknown. V was shortened by 1 base and J by 0 bases, with 11 bases between the two germline ends. This CDR3 contains 16 residues. Germline V CDR1 and CDR2: SGHTA, FQGTGA. Sequenced by immunoSEQ multiplex PCR; TCRdb stores in-frame clones only, minus some. The table has over 200,000 clones, around 94% seen once. The data stem from a study of T cell responses to AZD1222 COVID-19 vaccine. Regarding the study as a whole: The donor group comprised mostly white British people and more females; the analysis possibly underestimated clonal diversity. Researchers took repertoire samples only after the peak T cell response had come. Spike-specific TCR breadth and depth grew following two AZD1222 doses. Close to half of spike-specific TCRs reportedly recognize unmutated variant regions.

Sequencing used peripheral blood, obtained 28 days after the second dose of the MenACWY control vaccine. The TCR comes from an adult who received the MenACWY meningococcal vaccine as a control. The V and J genes are TRBV7-3 and TRBJ2-3; D might be TRBD1 (5 bases). The CDR3 sequence: CASSLIAGSSTDTQYF. As DNA, the CDR3 is TGTGCCAGCAGCTTAATAGCAGGGTCTAGCACAGATACGCAGTATTTT. Full variable domain (outside the CDR3, taken from reference TRBV7-3 and TRBJ2-3): GAGVSQTPSNKVTEKGKYVELRCDPISGHTALYWYRQSLGQGPEFLIYFQGTGAADDSGLPNDRFFAVRPEGSVSTLKIQRTERGDSAVYLCASSLIAGSSTDTQYFGPGTRLTVL.